The clone carrying this TCR beta chain is a singleton in its sample. CDR1 and CDR2 from the germline V gene are SGDLS and YYNGEE. Trimming removed 2 bases from V and 2 bases from J, with 12 bases in between. This CDR3 region has 15 residues. These data belong to a study of blood T cell repertoires in COVID-19. About the study: There were acute and convalescent COVID-19 samples, and they came from the United States, Italy and Spain.

The data were produced by immunoSEQ multiplex PCR, yet TCRdb's version contains in-frame clones alone and is incomplete. Of around 230,000 clones in the sample, about 86% are singletons; the top ten hold over 7.5%. The specimen sequenced was peripheral blood. This chain joins TRBV9 and TRBJ2-3, with D unclear. The source of this sequence is a woman aged 80 or over with acute or convalescent COVID-19. CDR3 protein: CASSVDIGPTDTQYF. As DNA, the CDR3 is TGTGCCAGCAGCGTCGACATAGGTCCCACAGATACGCAGTATTTT.